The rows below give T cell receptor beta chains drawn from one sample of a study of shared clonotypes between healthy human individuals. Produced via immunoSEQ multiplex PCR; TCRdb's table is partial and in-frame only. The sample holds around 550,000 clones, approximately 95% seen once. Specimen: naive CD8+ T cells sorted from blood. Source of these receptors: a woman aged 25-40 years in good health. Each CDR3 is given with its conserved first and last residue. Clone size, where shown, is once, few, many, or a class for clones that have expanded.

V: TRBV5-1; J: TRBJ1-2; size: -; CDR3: CASSLGSGDPYGYTF
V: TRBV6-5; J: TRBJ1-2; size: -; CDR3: CASSYSSPANYGYTF
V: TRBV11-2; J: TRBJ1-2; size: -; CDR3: CASSQGGETYGYTF
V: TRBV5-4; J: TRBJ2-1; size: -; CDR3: CASSLRAGVYNEQFF
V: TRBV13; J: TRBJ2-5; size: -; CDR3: CASSPTRTAQETQYF
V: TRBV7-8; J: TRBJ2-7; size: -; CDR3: CASSLAVSGSYEQYF
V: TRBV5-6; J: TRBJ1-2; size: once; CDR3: CASSDMGGSDGYTF
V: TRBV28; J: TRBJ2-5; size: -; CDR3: CASSSLTGEETQYF
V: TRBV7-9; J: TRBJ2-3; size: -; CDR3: CASSPQGPDTQYF
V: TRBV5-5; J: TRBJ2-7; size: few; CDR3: CASSGGLAGSYEQYF
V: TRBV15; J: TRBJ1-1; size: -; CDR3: CATSRDLQGAEAFF
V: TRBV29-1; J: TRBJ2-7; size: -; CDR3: CSVLLAGGSYEQYF
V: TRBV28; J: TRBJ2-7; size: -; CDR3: CASSLVSGRSYEQYF
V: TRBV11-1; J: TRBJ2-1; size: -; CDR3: CASSASGQGIDEQFF
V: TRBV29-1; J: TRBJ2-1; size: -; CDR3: CSVELQSSYNEQFF
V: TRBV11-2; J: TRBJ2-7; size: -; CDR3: CASSLEGGSVEQYF
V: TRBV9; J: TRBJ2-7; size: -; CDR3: CASSGRDFTYEQYF
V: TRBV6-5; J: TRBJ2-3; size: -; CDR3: CASSFTLGGTDTQYF
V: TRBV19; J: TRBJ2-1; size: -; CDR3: CASSINREGDNEQFF
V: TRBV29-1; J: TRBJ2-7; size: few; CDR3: CSVWDGSSYEQYF
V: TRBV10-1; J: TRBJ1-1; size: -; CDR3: CASSAGDYPNTEAFF
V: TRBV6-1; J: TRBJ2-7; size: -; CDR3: CASRDRSYEQYF
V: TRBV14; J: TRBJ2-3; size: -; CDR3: CASSQSRRPYTDTQYF
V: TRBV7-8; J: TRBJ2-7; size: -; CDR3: CASSFGGEGYEQYF
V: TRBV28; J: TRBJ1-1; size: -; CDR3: CASHRNTEAFF
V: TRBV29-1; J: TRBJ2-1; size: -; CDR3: CSGTSGEQFF
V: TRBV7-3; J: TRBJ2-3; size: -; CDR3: CASSLKGTPDTQYF